This TCR beta chain was observed in a study of blood T cells in healthy people across ages. The table lists this clonotype with many counts. Primers used in a second PCR of roughly 6 to 11 cycles were a sample-barcoded 5' primer and a J-beta primer mix. The template-switch adaptor, which had 12 random nucleotides, put a tag on each cDNA molecule. Via MiXCR, TCRdb re-called the 5' RACE reads, giving one row per CDR3 protein. This table holds about 1 million distinct CDR3 sequences, under 45% found once. The source material was blood. The sequence was collected from a woman aged 60-75 years in good health.

The CDR3 loop reads CAWSVGETQYF. CDR3 DNA sequence: TGTGCCTGGAGTGTAGGGGAGACCCAGTACTTC. This rearrangement joins TRBV30 to TRBJ2-5; D is uncertain. This CDR3 has 11 amino acids. With 0 bases removed from V and 5 bases from J, the gap between germline ends came to 4 bases. Germline loops: CDR1 GTSNPN, CDR2 SVGIG (reference sequence).